This entry describes one T cell receptor (beta chain). The data derive from a study of blood T cell repertoires in COVID-19. The CDR3 loop spans 18 amino acids. The V end was cut by 10 bases, the J end by 1 base, with 23 bases between. The V gene's germline CDR1 is MNHEY and CDR2 SMNVEV (reference sequence). Clones were read by immunoSEQ multiplex PCR, and TCRdb kept only the in-frame ones, dropping some. The sample holds about 150,000 clones; around four fifths are singletons and the top ten take about 6.1%. Two negative PCRs, clearance, or symptom resolution characterized the recovered Cohort 3 donors.

J is TRBJ2-6 and V is TRBV27; D is ambiguous. The TCR sequence derives from a woman aged 40 to 49 who had recovered from COVID-19. Sequenced sample: PBMCs or T cells enriched from blood (not recorded which). The CDR3 is CATAPWIEAFSGANVLTF. The CDR3 DNA follows: TGTGCCACCGCACCGTGGATCGAGGCCTTTTCTGGGGCCAACGTCCTGACTTTC.